Sequencing of this TCR beta chain was carried out in a study of beta chain features in type 1 diabetes. About the study: Fewer than 140,000,000 sorted cells were examined across all samples. Regarding the study as a whole: Compared to healthy donors, patients appeared to have naive, central memory and Treg TCRB repertoires that were more alike. Among patients with Type 1 diabetes, TCRB CDR3s were moderately but significantly shorter in every one of the four CD4+ subsets.

Points on this clone: Its target is not known.

Trimming took off 2 bases at V and 6 bases at J, with 7 bases between the two ends. Looked up from germline, CDR1 is DFQATT and CDR2 is SNEGSKA (reference sequence). CDR3 length equals 11 residues. All of the isolated RNA was reverse transcribed, so expressed TCRB transcripts were sequenced. TCRdb keeps only in-frame clones here, not all; method: immunoSEQ multiplex PCR. The table includes roughly 290,000 clones, over 14% detected once. The source of this sequence is a man between 18 and 35 years old with type 1 diabetes. The rearrangement links TRBV20-1 to TRBJ1-1; no clear D gene. Sequencing was carried out using naive CD4+ T cells from blood. The CDR3 protein is CSARRTAEAFF. CDR3 in DNA: TGCAGTGCTAGACGGACTGCTGAAGCTTTCTTT.